This TCR beta chain was found in a study of PD-1 blockade in classical Hodgkin lymphoma. This CDR3 region has 12 residues. CDR1 is SGHNT, CDR2 YENEEA, per germline. With 5 bases removed from V and 6 bases from J, the gap between germline ends came to 7 bases. This clone was observed a handful of times. Its antigen remains unidentified. Sequencing used immunoSEQ multiplex PCR; TCRdb keeps in-frame clones, though not all of them. The data contain some 60,000 clones, 80% to 90% of them seen just once; the ten biggest clones take up over 12%. Study observations and caveats: Repertoires differed for reasons still undefined, possibly disease activity or prior therapy.

In every patient, relapse followed autologous stem cell transplantation, while exposure to brentuximab vedotin differed. Complete response, partial response or progressive disease made up the best responses. This clonotype was sampled from a human donor with classical Hodgkin lymphoma. The source material was peripheral blood mononuclear cells (PBMCs), sampled at baseline. This chain joins TRBV11-3 and TRBJ2-2; D is unresolved. The CDR3 is CASSLGSGELFF. The CDR3 DNA sequence: TGTGCCAGCAGCCTAGGGTCCGGGGAGCTGTTTTTT.